The source of this T cell receptor beta chain is a study of T cell repertoires in cytomegalovirus infection. This clonotype came up many times. TCRdb re-called the reads with MiXCR, one entry per CDR3 protein. This table holds about 530,000 distinct CDR3 sequences, about 25% found once. The sequence was collected from a human donor in good health (CMV status not recorded). Some clones in this sample may be carry-over from other donors' samples. Material: PBMCs.

The CDR3 region is CASREAQGADTQYF. CDR3 nucleotides: TGTGCCAGCAGGGAGGCCCAGGGAGCAGATACGCAGTATTTT. J is TRBJ2-3 and V is TRBV7-2, with D possibly being TRBD1 or TRBD2 (5 bases each). The CDR3 is 14 residues long. V shed 6 bases and J shed 4 bases, with 14 bases lying between them. Germline CDR1 is SGHTA and CDR2 is FQGNSA. The complete variable domain, with remaining parts taken from reference TRBV7-2 and TRBJ2-3, reads GAGVSQSPSNKVTEKGKDVELRCDPISGHTALYWYRQSLGQGLEFLIYFQGNSAPDKSGLPSDRFSAERTGGSVSTLTIQRTQQEDSAVYLCASREAQGADTQYFGPGTRLTVL.